This is a list of T cell receptor beta chains from one sample in a study of blood T cell repertoires in COVID-19. Sequencing was performed with immunoSEQ multiplex PCR; in TCRdb, only in-frame clones are kept and a portion is missing. The profile shows about 170,000 clones, approximately 82% of them singletons. Sequenced sample: peripheral blood. The receptors stem from a woman older than 75 with acute or convalescent COVID-19. The CDR3 runs from the conserved cysteine through the conserved F or W. The D gene is left open where the match is weak.

J gene: TRBJ1-5
V gene: TRBV6-5
D gene: TRBD1
CDR3 protein: CASWTGGADQPQHF
CDR3 DNA: TGTGCCTCGTGGACAGGGGGCGCAGATCAGCCCCAGCATTTT

J gene: TRBJ2-7
V gene: TRBV6-5
D gene: NA
CDR3 protein: CASSYSNRPSYEQYF
CDR3 DNA: TGTGCCAGCAGTTACTCGAACAGGCCCAGCTACGAGCAGTACTTC

J gene: TRBJ1-1
V gene: TRBV7-2
D gene: NA
CDR3 protein: CASSLDYLRERTEAFF
CDR3 DNA: TGTGCCAGCAGCTTAGACTACCTTAGGGAGCGCACTGAAGCTTTCTTT

J gene: TRBJ1-2
V gene: TRBV5-1
D gene: NA
CDR3 protein: CASSLERQGRGYTF
CDR3 DNA: TGCGCCAGCAGCTTGGAGCGCCAGGGTAGAGGCTACACCTTC

J gene: TRBJ1-3
V gene: TRBV5-6
D gene: TRBD1
CDR3 protein: CASSLDRGYTIYF
CDR3 DNA: TGTGCCAGCAGCTTGGACAGGGGGTACACCATATATTTT

J gene: TRBJ1-4
V gene: TRBV18
D gene: NA
CDR3 protein: CASSIQNEKLFF
CDR3 DNA: TGTGCCAGCAGTATACAGAATGAAAAACTGTTTTTT

J gene: TRBJ2-2
V gene: TRBV18
D gene: TRBD1
CDR3 protein: CASSPSYGTGSSGELFF
CDR3 DNA: TGTGCCAGCTCACCATCTTACGGGACAGGGTCTTCCGGGGAGCTGTTTTTT

J gene: TRBJ2-7
V gene: TRBV23-1
D gene: TRBD2
CDR3 protein: CASSRREGPYEQYF
CDR3 DNA: TGCGCCAGCAGTCGGCGGGAGGGCCCCTACGAGCAGTACTTC

J gene: TRBJ1-2
V gene: TRBV7-2
D gene: TRBD1
CDR3 protein: CASSQILTGRGYGYTF
CDR3 DNA: TGTGCCAGCAGCCAGATCTTGACAGGGAGAGGGTATGGCTACACCTTC

J gene: TRBJ2-1
V gene: TRBV5-1
D gene: TRBD2
CDR3 protein: CASSYLAGVSYNEQFF
CDR3 DNA: TGCGCCAGCAGCTACCTAGCGGGGGTCTCCTACAATGAGCAGTTCTTC

J gene: TRBJ1-2
V gene: TRBV19
D gene: NA
CDR3 protein: CASSGQNYGYTF
CDR3 DNA: TGTGCCAGTAGCGGACAGAACTATGGCTACACCTTC

J gene: TRBJ1-1
V gene: TRBV7-8
D gene: NA
CDR3 protein: CASSPGQGSEAFF
CDR3 DNA: TGTGCCAGCAGCCCCGGGCAGGGGAGTGAAGCTTTCTTT

J gene: TRBJ2-1
V gene: TRBV4-3
D gene: TRBD1
CDR3 protein: CASSQDPGQGMLSSYNEQFF
CDR3 DNA: TGCGCCAGCAGCCAAGACCCGGGACAGGGAATGTTAAGCTCCTACAATGAGCAGTTCTTC